This entry lists 23 T cell receptor beta chains sequenced from one sample in a study of blood T cell repertoires in COVID-19. The data were produced by immunoSEQ multiplex PCR, yet TCRdb's version contains in-frame clones alone and is incomplete. Among about 270,000 clones listed, around nine tenths were seen once. Sequenced material: peripheral blood. These receptor sequences come from a man in his forties who had recovered from COVID-19.

Concerning this clone: This sample includes further DNA sequences coding for the same CDR3. The chain recombines TRBV20-1 with TRBJ2-1; maybe TRBD2 (7 bases). V was cut by 6 bases and J by 2 bases, with 14 bases left in between. CDR1 is DFQATT, CDR2 SNEGSKA, per germline (reference sequence). CDR3 length equals 14 residues. The CDR3 is CSASPGGPYNEQFF. The DNA for the CDR3 is TGCAGTGCAAGTCCGGGGGGCCCCTACAATGAGCAGTTCTTC.

V gene TRBV5-1 combines with J gene TRBJ2-2; D possibly corresponds to TRBD1 (7 bases). The germline CDR1 and CDR2 sequences are SGHRS and YFSETQ. The CDR3 length is 15 residues. V was trimmed by 0 bases and J by 5 bases, leaving 11 bases between them. This chain's CDR3 is CASSLETGTTGELFF. The CDR3 DNA reads as TGCGCCAGCAGCTTGGAGACAGGGACTACCGGGGAGCTGTTTTTT. The full variable domain, its missing parts supplied by reference TRBV5-1 and TRBJ2-2, is KAGVTQTPRYLIKTRGQQVTLSCSPISGHRSVSWYQQTPGQGLQFLFEYFSETQRNKGNFPGRFSGRQFSNSRSEMNVSTLELGDSALYLCASSLETGTTGELFFGEGSRLTVL.

This chain connects TRBV19 to TRBJ2-3; weak D call: TRBD2 (6 bases). The CDR3 runs 15 residues. With 1 base removed from V and 0 bases from J, the gap between germline ends came to 8 bases. Germline CDR1 is LNHDA and CDR2 is SQIVND (reference sequence). The CDR3 DNA reads as TGTGCCAGTAGTATAGGGCTAGCGAGCACAGATACGCAGTATTTT. It specifies CASSIGLASTDTQYF. Full variable domain (rest looked up from reference TRBV19 and TRBJ2-3): DGGITQSPKYLFRKEGQNVTLSCEQNLNHDAMYWYRQDPGQGLRLIYYSQIVNDFQKGDIAEGYSVSREKKESFPLTVTSAQKNPTAFYLCASSIGLASTDTQYFGPGTRLTVL.

The chain couples TRBV29-1 to TRBJ2-7, with D hard to call. With 6 bases removed from V and 7 bases from J, the gap between germline ends came to 19 bases. The CDR3 is made up of 13 amino acids. Per germline, CDR1 SQVTM and CDR2 ANQGSEA. The CDR3 here is CSVYGYDPLEQYF. CDR3 DNA: TGCAGCGTATATGGGTATGACCCACTAGAGCAGTACTTC.

The V gene is TRBV10-3, the J gene TRBJ2-6; 8 nucleotides line up with TRBD2. The CDR3 is made up of 14 amino acids. The V gene end was trimmed by 10 bases and the J gene end by 2 bases; junction bases not matched to a gene: 4. CDR1 is ENHRY and CDR2 is SYGVKD in the germline V gene. CDR3 protein: CATRGGAGANVLTF. The CDR3 DNA is TGTGCCACCCGGGGGGGCGCTGGGGCCAACGTCCTGACTTTC.

This clone was seen a single time. V usage is TRBV20-1 and J usage is TRBJ1-6, with 10 bases lining up with TRBD1. From germline, CDR1 is DFQATT and CDR2 SNEGSKA (reference sequence). V gave up 3 bases and J gave up 7 bases; unmatched junction bases: 24. The CDR3 runs 21 residues. The CDR3 nucleotides are TGCAGTGCTAGTTTTTTAGGGACAGGGGCCATCTCCCCCCCGTCGAATTCACCCCTCCACTTT. Translation gives CSASFLGTGAISPPSNSPLHF.

The J gene is TRBJ1-6, the V gene TRBV12-3 or TRBV12-4, with a weak D call TRBD1 (6 bases). Trimming took off 5 bases at V and 13 bases at J, with 15 bases between the two ends. This CDR3 has 13 residues. CDR3 DNA: TGTGCCAGCAGTCGACAGGAAAGCGGCCCCCTCCACTTT. Translated: CASSRQESGPLHF.

This clone was seen once. V gene TRBV4-1 combines with J gene TRBJ2-3; D is possibly TRBD2 (6 bases). This CDR3 spans 16 amino acids. V lost 0 bases and J 8 bases, leaving 18 bases between the germline ends. Germline CDR1 is MGHRA and CDR2 is YSYEKL. The CDR3 DNA reads as TGCGCCAGCAGCCAAGATCTGAGCGGGCACGTTATTACGCAGTATTTT. This encodes CASSQDLSGHVITQYF.

V and J are TRBV9 and TRBJ2-1, with D maybe TRBD2 (7 bases). CDR1 SGDLS and CDR2 YYNGEE come from the germline V gene. The ends were cut back, 0 bases at V and 4 bases at J, with 11 bases in the middle. The CDR3 has 15 residues. The CDR3 bases are TGTGCCAGCAGCGTAGGCGGGGGCCCTTACAATGAGCAGTTCTTC. Translation gives CASSVGGGPYNEQFF.

The chain is built from TRBV7-9 and TRBJ2-2; TRBD2 agrees at 11 bases. J gave up 6 bases and V 4 bases, and 4 bases lay outside the gene matches. CDR1 is SEHNR and CDR2 is FQNEAQ in the germline V gene (reference sequence). This CDR3 has 15 amino acids. The DNA of the CDR3 is TGTGCCAGCAGCTCCAGGACTAGCGGGCCCGGGGAGCTGTTTTTT. It codes for CASSSRTSGPGELFF. Combining the CDR3 with reference TRBV7-9 and TRBJ2-2 gives the whole variable domain DTGVSQNPRHKITKRGQNVTFRCDPISEHNRLYWYRQTLGQGPEFLTYFQNEAQLEKSRLLSDRFSAERPKGSFSTLEIQRTEQGDSAMYLCASSSRTSGPGELFFGEGSRLTVL.

The gene calls are TRBV27 and TRBJ2-3; TRBD1 aligns across 7 bases. Germline loops: CDR1 MNHEY, CDR2 SMNVEV (reference sequence). The V segment lost 5 bases and the J segment 1 base; nucleotides outside the gene matches: 3. The CDR3 is made up of 14 amino acids. The CDR3 DNA is TGTGCCAGCAGTCTAACAGGGGGCACAGATACGCAGTATTTT. Translated, it gives CASSLTGGTDTQYF.

The chain employs TRBV9 and TRBJ2-7; TRBD2 is a possible D gene (6 bases). Per the germline V gene, CDR1 is SGDLS and CDR2 is YYNGEE. The CDR3 is made up of 15 amino acids. Trimming pared 4 bases from V and 3 bases from J, leaving 17 bases between. DNA of the CDR3: TGTGCCAGCAGCCCCATCCGGGACTCCTACTACGAGCAGTACTTC. This gives the protein CASSPIRDSYYEQYF.

This chain joins TRBV6-2 or TRBV6-3 and TRBJ2-1; perhaps TRBD2 as D (6 bases). Trimming took off 2 bases at V and 7 bases at J, with 6 bases between the two ends. CDR1 MNHEY and CDR2 SVGEGT come from the germline V gene. The CDR3 totals 12 residues. CDR3 in DNA: TGTGCCAGCAGTTACGGAGGGAATGAGCAGTTCTTC. It is translated as CASSYGGNEQFF.

The CDR3 sequence is CSVEGRSQGAIGYTF. DNA for the CDR3: TGCAGCGTTGAGGGGCGATCGCAGGGCGCTATAGGCTACACCTTC. The chain combines TRBV29-1 with TRBJ1-2, with D possibly being TRBD1 (5 bases). The CDR3 runs 15 residues. Between the trimmed V and J ends, which lost 3 bases and 8 bases, there was a span of 22 bases. CDR1 SQVTM and CDR2 ANQGSEA come from the germline V gene.

The chain couples TRBV29-1 to TRBJ2-3; the D is unclear. Germline assignment: CDR1 SQVTM and CDR2 ANQGSEA. With 4 bases removed from V and 10 bases from J, the gap between germline ends came to 18 bases. The CDR3 has 13 residues. The CDR3 sequence is CSVGAAPRAAQYF. The CDR3 region has the DNA TGCAGCGTTGGAGCCGCTCCCCGCGCCGCGCAGTATTTT.

The chain has TRBV9 and TRBJ2-1, with 7 bases identical to TRBD2. CDR3 length: 16 residues. Germline assignment: CDR1 SGDLS and CDR2 YYNGEE. V gave up 4 bases and J gave up 10 bases; unmatched junction bases: 17. The CDR3 loop reads CASSPQPSGVGTEQFF. CDR3 in DNA: TGTGCCAGCAGCCCACAACCTAGCGGCGTAGGAACCGAGCAGTTCTTC.

The CDR3, as DNA: TGTGCCAGCAGTGGAGATACAGGGGGAAGCAATCAGCCCCAGCATTTT. This sequence encodes CASSGDTGGSNQPQHF. This chain connects TRBV25-1 to TRBJ1-5, with 8 bases identical to TRBD1. After removal of 4 bases from V and 1 base from J, the junction contained 6 bases not matched to a gene. The length of the CDR3 is 16 residues. Germline V gene data show CDR1 as MGHDK and CDR2 as SYGVNS.

This clone was picked up a small number of times. The chain recombines TRBV7-9 with TRBJ1-2; perhaps TRBD1 as D (6 bases). Trimming took 4 bases from V and 3 from J, leaving 15 bases between them. The CDR3 has 15 amino acids. CDR1 and CDR2 (germline): SEHNR, FQNEAQ (reference sequence). DNA for the CDR3: TGTGCCAGCAGCTCAGGGGCAGCTGGGCACTATGGCTACACCTTC. It is translated as CASSSGAAGHYGYTF. Full variable domain (rest looked up from reference TRBV7-9 and TRBJ1-2): DTGVSQNPRHKITKRGQNVTFRCDPISEHNRLYWYRQTLGQGPEFLTYFQNEAQLEKSRLLSDRFSAERPKGSFSTLEIQRTEQGDSAMYLCASSSGAAGHYGYTFGSGTRLTVV.

The chain carries TRBV19 and TRBJ2-3, with D possibly being TRBD2 (6 bases). Deletions cut 7 bases from V and 2 bases from J, with 10 bases between. The CDR3 spans 13 residues. Germline lookup yields CDR1 LNHDA and CDR2 SQIVND (reference sequence). The CDR3 DNA follows: TGTGCCAGTAATGCGGGGATCACAGATACGCAGTATTTT. Amino acid sequence: CASNAGITDTQYF.

The CDR3 sequence is CASGQGATSPLHF. The CDR3 coding sequence is TGCGCCAGCGGACAGGGGGCCACTTCACCCCTCCACTTT. The chain carries TRBV10-2 and TRBJ1-6, with 11 bases that match TRBD1. J gave up 9 bases and V 8 bases, and 3 bases lay outside the gene matches. The CDR3 is made up of 13 amino acids. Germline CDR1 reads WSHSY; CDR2 reads SAAADI.

Remarks on this clone: Other DNA sequences within the sample encode an identical CDR3. This chain uses TRBV7-2 with TRBJ2-7, with 7 nucleotides matching TRBD1. This CDR3 comprises 13 residues. V lost 3 bases, J lost 3 bases, and 2 bases stayed unmatched. CDR1 and CDR2 from the germline V gene are SGHTA and FQGNSA. The CDR3 protein is CASSLRGLYEQYF. CDR3 DNA sequence: TGTGCCAGCAGCTTGAGGGGGCTCTACGAGCAGTACTTC. The full variable domain, its missing parts supplied by reference TRBV7-2 and TRBJ2-7, is GAGVSQSPSNKVTEKGKDVELRCDPISGHTALYWYRQSLGQGLEFLIYFQGNSAPDKSGLPSDRFSAERTGGSVSTLTIQRTQQEDSAVYLCASSLRGLYEQYFGPGTRLTVT.

Note on this clone: Within the sample, other DNA sequences also encode this same CDR3. The chain carries TRBV27 and TRBJ1-5; maybe TRBD1 (5 bases). The CDR3 is made up of 13 amino acids. V was trimmed by 2 bases and J by 7 bases, leaving 9 bases between them. The V gene's germline CDR1 is MNHEY and CDR2 SMNVEV (reference sequence). The CDR3 coding sequence is TGTGCCAGCAGTTTAAGCAGGGTCCAGCCCCAGCATTTT. As protein: CASSLSRVQPQHF.

DNA for the CDR3: TGTGCCAGCAGCCCCCGGAGGGGCAGGAATCAGCCCCAGCATTTT. This encodes CASSPRRGRNQPQHF. The rearrangement links TRBV11-2 to TRBJ1-5; a weak D match, TRBD1 (5 bases). Germline CDR1 SGHAT, CDR2 FQNNGV. V gave up 5 bases and J gave up 4 bases, with 15 bases separating them. This CDR3 is 15 amino acids long. The full variable domain, with the rest looked up from reference TRBV11-2 and TRBJ1-5, is EAGVAQSPRYKIIEKRQSVAFWCNPISGHATLYWYQQILGQGPKLLIQFQNNGVVDDSQLPKDRFSAERLKGVDSTLKIQPAKLEDSAVYLCASSPRRGRNQPQHFGDGTRLSIL.